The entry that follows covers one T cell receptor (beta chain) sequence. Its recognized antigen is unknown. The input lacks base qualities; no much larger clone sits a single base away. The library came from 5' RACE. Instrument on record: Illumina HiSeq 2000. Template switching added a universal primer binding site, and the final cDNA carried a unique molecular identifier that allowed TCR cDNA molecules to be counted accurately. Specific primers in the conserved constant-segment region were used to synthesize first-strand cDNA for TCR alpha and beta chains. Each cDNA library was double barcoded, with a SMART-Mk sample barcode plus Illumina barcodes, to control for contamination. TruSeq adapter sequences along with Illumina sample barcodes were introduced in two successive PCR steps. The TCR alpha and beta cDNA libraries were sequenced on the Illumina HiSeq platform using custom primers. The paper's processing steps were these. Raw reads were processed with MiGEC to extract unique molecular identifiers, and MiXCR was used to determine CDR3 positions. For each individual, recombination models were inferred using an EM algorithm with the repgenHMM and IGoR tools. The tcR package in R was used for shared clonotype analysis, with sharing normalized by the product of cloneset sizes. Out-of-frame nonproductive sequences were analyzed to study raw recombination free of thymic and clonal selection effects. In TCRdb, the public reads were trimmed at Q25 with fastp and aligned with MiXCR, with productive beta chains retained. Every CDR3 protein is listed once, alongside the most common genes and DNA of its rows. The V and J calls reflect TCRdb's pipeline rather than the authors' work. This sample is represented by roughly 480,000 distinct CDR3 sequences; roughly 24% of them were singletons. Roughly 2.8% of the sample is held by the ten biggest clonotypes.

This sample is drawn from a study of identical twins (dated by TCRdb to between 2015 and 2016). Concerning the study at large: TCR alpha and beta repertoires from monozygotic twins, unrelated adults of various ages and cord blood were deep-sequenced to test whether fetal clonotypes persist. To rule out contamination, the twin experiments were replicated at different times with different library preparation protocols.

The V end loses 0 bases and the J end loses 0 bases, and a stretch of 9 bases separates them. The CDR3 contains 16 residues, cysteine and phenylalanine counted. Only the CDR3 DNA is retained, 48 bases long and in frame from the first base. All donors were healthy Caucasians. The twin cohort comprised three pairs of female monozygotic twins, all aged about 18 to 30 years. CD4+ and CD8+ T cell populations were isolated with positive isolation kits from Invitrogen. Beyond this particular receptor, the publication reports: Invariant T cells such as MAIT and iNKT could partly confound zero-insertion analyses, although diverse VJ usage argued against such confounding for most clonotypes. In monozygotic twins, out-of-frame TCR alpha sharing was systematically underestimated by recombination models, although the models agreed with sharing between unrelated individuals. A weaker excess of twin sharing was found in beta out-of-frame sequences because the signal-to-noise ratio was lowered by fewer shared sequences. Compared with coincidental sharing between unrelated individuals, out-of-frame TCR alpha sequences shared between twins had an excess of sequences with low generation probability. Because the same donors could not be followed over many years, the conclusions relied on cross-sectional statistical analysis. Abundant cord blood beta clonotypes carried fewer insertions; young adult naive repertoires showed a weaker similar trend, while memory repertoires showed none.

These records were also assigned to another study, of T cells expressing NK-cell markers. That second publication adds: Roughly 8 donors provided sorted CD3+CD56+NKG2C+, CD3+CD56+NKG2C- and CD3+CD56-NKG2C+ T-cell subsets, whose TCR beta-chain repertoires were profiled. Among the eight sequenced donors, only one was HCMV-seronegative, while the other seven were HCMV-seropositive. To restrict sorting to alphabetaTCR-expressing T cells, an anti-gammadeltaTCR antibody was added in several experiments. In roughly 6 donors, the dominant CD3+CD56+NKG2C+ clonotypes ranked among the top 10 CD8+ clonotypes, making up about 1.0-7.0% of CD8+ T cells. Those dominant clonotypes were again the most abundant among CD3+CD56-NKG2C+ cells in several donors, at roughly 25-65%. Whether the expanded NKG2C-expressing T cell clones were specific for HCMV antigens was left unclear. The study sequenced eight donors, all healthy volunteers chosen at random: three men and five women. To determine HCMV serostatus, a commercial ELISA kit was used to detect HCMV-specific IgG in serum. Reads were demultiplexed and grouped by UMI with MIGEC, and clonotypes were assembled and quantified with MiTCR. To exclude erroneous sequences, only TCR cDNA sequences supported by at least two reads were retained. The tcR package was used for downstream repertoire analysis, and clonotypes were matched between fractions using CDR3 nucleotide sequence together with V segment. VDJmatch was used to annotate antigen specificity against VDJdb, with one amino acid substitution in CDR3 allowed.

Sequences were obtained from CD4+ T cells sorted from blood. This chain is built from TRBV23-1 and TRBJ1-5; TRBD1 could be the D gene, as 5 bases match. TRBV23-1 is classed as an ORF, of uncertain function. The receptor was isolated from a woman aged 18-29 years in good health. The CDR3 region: CASSQSGPYSNQPQHF. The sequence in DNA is TGCGCCAGCAGTCAATCGGGGCCATATAGCAATCAGCCCCAGCATTTT.